Detailed here is one T cell receptor beta chain. The data originate from a study of blood T cell repertoires in COVID-19. Study-wide background: The United States, Italy and Spain were the sources of the acute and convalescent COVID-19 samples. PBMCs, B-cell-depleted T cells, or T cells were the source of the cDNA or gDNA that made up the material.

Trimming cost V 4 bases and J 2 bases, with 19 bases left between them. Germline V gene data show CDR1 as SGDLS and CDR2 as YYNGEE. This CDR3 has 16 residues. Authors' data handling: Nucleated cell number was recorded as an estimate derived from reference gene primer amplification. Clones were sequenced by immunoSEQ multiplex PCR, and TCRdb holds only the in-frame ones, with some missing. The V and J calls and clone size come from that table; D and trimming were worked out from the DNA. The sample holds approximately 140,000 clones, approximately 88% seen once. This chain uses TRBV9 with TRBJ2-7; no firm D call. Sequencing was done on a sample of peripheral blood. The sequence derives from a human donor in a cohort sampled during active COVID-19. The DNA for the CDR3 is TGTGCCAGCAGCCCCCTTCCTGATCCAGGCCCCTACGAGCAGTACTTC. As protein: CASSPLPDPGPYEQYF. Full variable domain (remainder filled in from reference TRBV9 and TRBJ2-7): DSGVTQTPKHLITATGQRVTLRCSPRSGDLSVYWYQQSLDQGLQFLIQYYNGEERAKGNILERFSAQQFPDLHSELNLSSLELGDSALYFCASSPLPDPGPYEQYFGPGTRLTVT.